The 22 T cell receptor beta chains presented below share a single source sample, sequenced in a study of CXCR3-negative and CXCR3-positive naive CD8 T cells. TRB cDNA was prepared as libraries by UMI-labeled 5' RACE. TCRdb reprocessed the 5' RACE reads; each CDR3 protein has one entry and no DNA is given. Its clone listing holds about 130,000 distinct CDR3 sequences. Sequencing used naive CXCR3- CD8+ T cells from blood. The subset denotes: CD45RO-CCR7+CD27+CD95- naive CD8+ T cells lacking CXCR3 (TNR3-). The receptor set was obtained from a human donor in good health. Some clones in this sample may be carry-over from other donors' samples.

The chain couples TRBV29-1 to TRBJ2-3; the TCRdb call, TRBD2, lacks DNA for checking. The CDR3 covers 16 residues. The germline V gene has CDR1 SQVTM and CDR2 ANQGSEA. The CDR3 sequence: CSVEEIGSGATDTQYF.

This rearrangement joins TRBV25-1 to TRBJ2-2; no DNA is available, so the TRBD1 call from TCRdb remains unchecked. Germline lookup yields CDR1 MGHDK and CDR2 SYGVNS. The CDR3 is made up of 16 amino acids. CDR3 in amino acids: CASSTPWAIRTGELFF.

The J gene is TRBJ2-6, the V gene TRBV4-2. This CDR3 has 15 residues. Germline assignment: CDR1 LGHNA and CDR2 YNFKEQ. CDR3 sequence: CASSQDNSGAIVLTF.

The V gene is TRBV6-1, the J gene TRBJ2-7; TCRdb returns TRBD1, unconfirmable since there is no DNA. The V gene's germline CDR1 is MNHNS and CDR2 SASEGT. There are 12 residues in the CDR3. CDR3 amino acids: CASSEDYTGAYF.

This chain uses TRBV5-1 with TRBJ2-3; as DNA is missing, the TRBD2 call by TCRdb cannot be tested. CDR1 is SGHRS and CDR2 is YFSETQ in the germline V gene. The CDR3 sequence is 15 residues long. The CDR3 spells CASSLVAGADDTQYF. Based on the CDR3 plus reference TRBV5-1 and TRBJ2-3, the full variable domain is KAGVTQTPRYLIKTRGQQVTLSCSPISGHRSVSWYQQTPGQGLQFLFEYFSETQRNKGNFPGRFSGRQFSNSRSEMNVSTLELGDSALYLCASSLVAGADDTQYFGPGTRLTVL.

This chain connects TRBV7-2 to TRBJ2-7. There are 14 residues in the CDR3. Germline V gene sequence: CDR1 SGHTA, CDR2 FQGNSA. The CDR3 loop reads CASSLALREYEQYF.

V and J are TRBV19 and TRBJ1-1. The length of the CDR3 is 14 residues. Germline assignment: CDR1 LNHDA and CDR2 SQIVND (reference sequence). The CDR3 region is CASSIGEGNTEAFF.

The rearrangement uses TRBV10-3 and TRBJ2-4; TCRdb returns TRBD1, unconfirmable since there is no DNA. Germline lookup yields CDR1 ENHRY and CDR2 SYGVKD. The length of the CDR3 is 15 residues. This CDR3 is CAISGGTGTKNIQYF.

The gene calls are TRBV7-2 and TRBJ2-7; the TCRdb call, TRBD1, lacks DNA for checking. The CDR3 is 14 amino acids. Germline CDR1 is SGHTA and CDR2 is FQGNSA. CDR3 protein: CASSLWDSSYEQYF.

The chain is built from TRBV27 and TRBJ2-3. CDR1 and CDR2 (germline): MNHEY, SMNVEV (reference sequence). CDR3 size: 16 residues. The CDR3 region is CASSELEPAYTDTQYF.

The chain carries TRBV29-1 and TRBJ2-1. The CDR3 is 11 amino acids. Germline V gene sequence: CDR1 SQVTM, CDR2 ANQGSEA. The CDR3 loop reads CSGRDAEGQFF.

J is TRBJ2-7 and V is TRBV12-3 or TRBV12-4; TCRdb proposes TRBD1, but this gene call is untestable without DNA. The CDR3 runs 16 residues. CDR3 amino acids: CASSFRTGYVDYEQYF.

The gene calls are TRBV5-1 and TRBJ2-1; TCRdb lists TRBD1, though no DNA is available to test this call. CDR1 SGHRS and CDR2 YFSETQ come from the germline V gene. The CDR3 length is 15 residues. The CDR3 reads CASSLAGGLYNEQFF.

The CDR3 loop reads CASSFEDQYLFF. The chain has TRBV7-9 and TRBJ2-1. The CDR3 consists of 12 residues. Germline values: CDR1 SEHNR, CDR2 FQNEAQ (reference sequence). The complete variable domain, with remaining parts taken from reference TRBV7-9 and TRBJ2-1, reads DTGVSQNPRHKITKRGQNVTFRCDPISEHNRLYWYRQTLGQGPEFLTYFQNEAQLEKSRLLSDRFSAERPKGSFSTLEIQRTEQGDSAMYLCASSFEDQYLFFGPGTRLTVL.

CDR3 residues: CASSQTGTEKIDTQYF. The chain carries TRBV7-9 and TRBJ2-3; with no DNA, the TCRdb D assignment of TRBD1 cannot be verified. The CDR3 runs to 16 residues. Per the germline V gene, CDR1 is SEHNR and CDR2 is FQNEAQ (reference sequence).

The chain is built from TRBV6-2 or TRBV6-3 and TRBJ2-1; there is no DNA to check the TCRdb D call of TRBD2. The CDR3 covers 18 residues. Germline lookup yields CDR1 MNHEY and CDR2 SVGEGT. CDR3: CASSYSPGSGGITDEQFF.

V is TRBV7-6 and J is TRBJ2-4; TCRdb calls TRBD1, which cannot be checked without DNA. The CDR3 is 13 residues long. In germline, CDR1 is SGHVS, CDR2 FNYEAQ. The CDR3: CASSHKQGDIQYF. The variable domain in full, with the rest retrieved from reference TRBV7-6 and TRBJ2-4, is GAGVSQSPRYKVTKRGQDVALRCDPISGHVSLYWYRQALGQGPEFLTYFNYEAQQDKSGLPNDRFSAERPEGSISTLTIQRTEQRDSAMYRCASSHKQGDIQYFGAGTRLSVL.

The chain links TRBV4-2 to TRBJ2-1; TCRdb lists TRBD1, though no DNA is available to test this call. Germline V gene data show CDR1 as LGHNA and CDR2 as YNFKEQ. There are 17 residues in the CDR3. The CDR3: CASSRTTQRGTNNEQFF.

The chain joins TRBV14 to TRBJ2-3; TCRdb calls TRBD1, which cannot be checked without DNA. The CDR3 runs to 16 residues. The germline V gene has CDR1 SGHDN and CDR2 FVKESK. CDR3 residues: CASSQGTGDFTDTQYF. The variable domain in full, completed from reference TRBV14 and TRBJ2-3, reads EAGVTQFPSHSVIEKGQTVTLRCDPISGHDNLYWYRRVMGKEIKFLLHFVKESKQDESGMPNNRFLAERTGGTYSTLKVQPAELEDSGVYFCASSQGTGDFTDTQYFGPGTRLTVL.

The chain combines TRBV12-3 or TRBV12-4 with TRBJ2-7; without DNA, the TCRdb call of TRBD1 cannot be checked. The CDR3 is made up of 19 amino acids. This chain's CDR3 is CASSYSGTGRFKASYEQYF.

The V gene is TRBV19, the J gene TRBJ1-4; there is no DNA to check the TCRdb D call of TRBD1. Germline loops: CDR1 LNHDA, CDR2 SQIVND (reference sequence). The CDR3 spans 12 residues. The CDR3 is CASRQGNEKLFF.

The rearrangement uses TRBV25-1 and TRBJ2-7; there is no DNA to check the TCRdb D call of TRBD2. Germline V gives CDR1 MGHDK, CDR2 SYGVNS. The CDR3 loop spans 12 amino acids. The CDR3 here is CASETSGIQQYF.